What follows is one T cell receptor beta chain and its context. The target antigen is unknown. This entry belongs to a study of vaccination effects on CD4 cells after COVID-19. Here immunoSEQ multiplex PCR was the method, and the copy in TCRdb shows in-frame clones only, minus some. The sample includes approximately 45,000 clones, 75% to 80% of them seen just once. Scientists isolated CD4+ T cells after a roughly nine-day culture period ended. Germline CDR1 SGHTA, CDR2 FQGTGA. Trimming removed 5 bases at V and 0 bases at J, with 14 bases between. This CDR3 is 16 amino acids long. This chain links TRBV7-3 with TRBJ1-5; tentative D call: TRBD1 (5 bases). The sequenced sample was CD4+ T cells from PBMCs cultured without peptide, obtained before COVID-19 vaccination. This sequence originates from a human donor who had a prior SARS-CoV-2 infection. CDR3 nucleotide sequence: TGTGCCAGCAGCCACCCAACGGGGGATAGCAATCAGCCCCAGCATTTT. Amino acid sequence: CASSHPTGDSNQPQHF.